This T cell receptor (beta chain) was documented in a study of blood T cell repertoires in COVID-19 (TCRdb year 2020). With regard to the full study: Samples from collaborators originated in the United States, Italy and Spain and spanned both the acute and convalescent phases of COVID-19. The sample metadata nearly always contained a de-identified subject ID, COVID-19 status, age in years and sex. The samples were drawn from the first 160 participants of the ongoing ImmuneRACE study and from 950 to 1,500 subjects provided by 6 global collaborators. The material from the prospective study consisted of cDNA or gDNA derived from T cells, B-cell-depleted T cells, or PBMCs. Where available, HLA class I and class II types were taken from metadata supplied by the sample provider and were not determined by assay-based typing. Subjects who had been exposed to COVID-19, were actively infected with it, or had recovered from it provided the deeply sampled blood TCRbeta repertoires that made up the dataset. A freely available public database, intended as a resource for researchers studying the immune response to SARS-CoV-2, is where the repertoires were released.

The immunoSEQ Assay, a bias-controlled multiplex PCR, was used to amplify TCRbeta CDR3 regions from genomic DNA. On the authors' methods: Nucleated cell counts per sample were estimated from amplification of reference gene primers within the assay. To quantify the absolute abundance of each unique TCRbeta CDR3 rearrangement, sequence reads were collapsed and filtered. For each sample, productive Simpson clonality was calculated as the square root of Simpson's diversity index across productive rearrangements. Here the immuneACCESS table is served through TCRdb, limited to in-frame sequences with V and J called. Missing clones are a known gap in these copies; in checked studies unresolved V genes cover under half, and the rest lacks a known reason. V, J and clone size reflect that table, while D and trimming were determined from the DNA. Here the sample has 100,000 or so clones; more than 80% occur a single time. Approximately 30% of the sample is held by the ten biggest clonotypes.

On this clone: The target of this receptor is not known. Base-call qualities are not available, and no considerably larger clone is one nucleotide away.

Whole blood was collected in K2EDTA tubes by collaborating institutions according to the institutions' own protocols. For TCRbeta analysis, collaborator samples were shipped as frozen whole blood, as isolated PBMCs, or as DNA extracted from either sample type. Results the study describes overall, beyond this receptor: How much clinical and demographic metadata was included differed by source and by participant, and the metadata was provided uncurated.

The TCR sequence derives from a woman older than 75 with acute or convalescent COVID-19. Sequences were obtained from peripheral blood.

At the DNA level, the sequence is TGTGCCAGCGGCGGGGATACGCAGTATTTT. Translated, it reads CASGGDTQYF. Recombination connected TRBV28 to TRBJ2-3; the D gene is possibly TRBD2, with 5 bases matching. V loses 8 bases of germline sequence and J loses 6 bases, and the interval between the two ends is 6 bases. According to the germline V gene, CDR1 reads MDHEN and CDR2 reads SYDVKM. Reading from cysteine to phenylalanine, the CDR3 counts 10 amino acids. Only the CDR3 part of the read is kept: 30 bases, read in frame from the first base.